One and the same sample provided the 19 T cell receptor beta chains below, sequenced in a study of long-term antiretroviral therapy in people with HIV. Samples were assayed with immunoSEQ v3.0 at survey level. The assay was immunoSEQ multiplex PCR, and TCRdb's table has in-frame clones only and misses some. This repertoire shows 20,000 or so clones, about 70% found once; its top ten account for more than 9%. The sequenced sample was unsorted PBMCs, obtained 0.5 years before starting antiretroviral therapy. Receptors originate from a young man with HIV.

The rearrangement joins TRBV6-6 to TRBJ1-5; weak D call: TRBD1 (6 bases). Per the germline V gene, CDR1 is MNHNY and CDR2 is SVGAGI (reference sequence). The V end was cut by 6 bases, the J end by 7 bases, with 16 bases between. The CDR3 consists of 14 residues. The CDR3 bases are TGTGCCAGCAGGATACAGGGAATTTGGCAGCCCCAGCATTTT. As protein: CASRIQGIWQPQHF.

The V call is TRBV6-5, the J call TRBJ1-2, with D perhaps matching TRBD1 (5 bases). The CDR3 contains 15 residues. V was cut by 10 bases and J by 0 bases, with 18 bases left in between. CDR1 and CDR2 (germline): MNHEY, SVGAGI. The CDR3 reads CATSLRDVSNYGYTF. Written as DNA, the CDR3 is TGTGCCACGAGCCTCCGGGACGTATCTAACTATGGCTACACCTTC.

This chain links TRBV27 with TRBJ2-7; TRBD2 is a possible D gene (5 bases). The CDR3 sequence is 15 residues long. Looked up from germline, CDR1 is MNHEY and CDR2 is SMNVEV (reference sequence). V was shortened by 4 bases and J by 1 base, with 14 bases between the two germline ends. The CDR3 sequence: CASSSMTGLSYEQYF. CDR3 sequence (DNA): TGTGCCAGCAGTTCCATGACTGGACTTTCCTACGAGCAGTACTTC.

The V and J genes are TRBV27 and TRBJ1-1; D is perhaps TRBD1 (5 bases). Germline V gene sequence: CDR1 MNHEY, CDR2 SMNVEV (reference sequence). V was pared by 3 bases and J by 7 bases, with 9 bases between. This CDR3 is 12 amino acids long. The CDR3 here is CASSFQGREAFF. DNA of the CDR3: TGTGCCAGCAGTTTTCAGGGACGTGAAGCTTTCTTT.

This clone came up a few times. The chain carries TRBV28 and TRBJ1-4, with D unresolved. V was shortened by 8 bases and J by 0 bases, with 13 bases between the two germline ends. Germline-derived CDR1 and CDR2 are MDHEN and SYDVKM. This CDR3 is 15 amino acids long. CDR3 amino acids: CASGEPTTTNEKLFF. Written as DNA, the CDR3 is TGTGCCAGCGGGGAGCCGACAACAACTAATGAAAAACTGTTTTTT.

J is TRBJ2-2 and V is TRBV7-9; maybe TRBD1 (5 bases). CDR1 SEHNR and CDR2 FQNEAQ come from the germline V gene (reference sequence). The CDR3 has 12 amino acids. V dropped 2 bases and J dropped 7 bases, with 5 bases sitting between them. Here the CDR3 reads CASSLQGGELFF. For the CDR3, the DNA is TGTGCCAGCAGCTTACAGGGCGGGGAGCTGTTTTTT.

The genes are TRBV29-1 and TRBJ1-2; the D is unclear. The CDR3 sequence is 13 residues long. Germline-derived CDR1 and CDR2 are SQVTM and ANQGSEA. V lost 2 bases and J 7 bases, leaving 14 bases between the germline ends. CDR3 bases: TGCAGCGTTGAAATCAGACAATTCTTTGGCTACACCTTC. It is translated as CSVEIRQFFGYTF. The complete variable domain, with remaining parts taken from reference TRBV29-1 and TRBJ1-2, reads SAVISQKPSRDICQRGTSLTIQCQVDSQVTMMFWYRQQPGQSLTLIATANQGSEATYESGFVIDKFPISRPNLTFSTLTVSNMSPEDSSIYLCSVEIRQFFGYTFGSGTRLTVV.

This chain connects TRBV6-5 to TRBJ2-5, with a possible D match to TRBD2 (7 bases). Per the germline V gene, CDR1 is MNHEY and CDR2 is SVGAGI. Trimming pared 4 bases from V and 5 bases from J, leaving 11 bases between. The CDR3 has 13 residues. The CDR3 nucleotides are TGTGCCAGCAGTTGGGGGGGCCTGGAGACCCAGTACTTC. Protein sequence: CASSWGGLETQYF.

The chain couples TRBV7-9 to TRBJ2-1; 13 bases agree with TRBD2. Germline-derived CDR1 and CDR2 are SEHNR and FQNEAQ (reference sequence). The CDR3 is 17 amino acids. The V gene end was trimmed by 5 bases and the J gene end by 2 bases; junction bases not matched to a gene: 6. The CDR3 coding sequence is TGTGCCAGCAGCCCAGGGACTAGCGGGGCCACCTACAATGAGCAGTTCTTC. Amino acids: CASSPGTSGATYNEQFF. The full variable domain, with the rest looked up from reference TRBV7-9 and TRBJ2-1, is DTGVSQNPRHKITKRGQNVTFRCDPISEHNRLYWYRQTLGQGPEFLTYFQNEAQLEKSRLLSDRFSAERPKGSFSTLEIQRTEQGDSAMYLCASSPGTSGATYNEQFFGPGTRLTVL.

This chain uses TRBV27 with TRBJ2-7; D is tentatively TRBD1 or TRBD2 (6 bases each). The CDR3 has 13 amino acids. Germline-derived CDR1 and CDR2 are MNHEY and SMNVEV (reference sequence). V dropped 7 bases and J dropped 6 bases, with 16 bases sitting between them. The CDR3 DNA is TGTGCCAGCACCGAGTCGGGGGCGGGCGAGCAGTACTTC. Its protein product is CASTESGAGEQYF.

The chain combines TRBV9 with TRBJ2-7; 16 nucleotides agree with TRBD2. Germline V gene data show CDR1 as SGDLS and CDR2 as YYNGEE. J lost 7 bases, V lost 0 bases, and 13 bases had no gene match. The CDR3 runs 19 residues. Written as DNA, the CDR3 is TGTGCCAGCAGCGTAGAGGAGGTACCGGGACTAGCGGGAGGGAGGGAGCAGTACTTC. Protein: CASSVEEVPGLAGGREQYF.

The rearrangement links TRBV6-6 to TRBJ2-3; 7 bases align to TRBD2. CDR1 and CDR2 (germline): MNHNY, SVGAGI (reference sequence). V gave up 4 bases and J gave up 1 base; unmatched junction bases: 5. The CDR3 has 15 residues. The CDR3 is CASSFGGGGTDTQYF. The CDR3 DNA is TGTGCCAGCAGTTTTGGCGGGGGAGGCACAGATACGCAGTATTTT.

The genes are TRBV9 and TRBJ2-1; D not resolved. Trimming removed 1 base at V and 5 bases at J, with 7 bases between. CDR1 SGDLS and CDR2 YYNGEE come from the germline V gene. The CDR3 contains 13 residues. Here the CDR3 reads CASSVNRHNEQFF. In DNA form, the CDR3 reads TGTGCCAGCAGCGTAAACCGCCACAATGAGCAGTTCTTC.

The V gene is TRBV5-6, the J gene TRBJ1-5; D is uncertain. In germline, CDR1 is SGHDT, CDR2 YYEEEE. The V gene lost 3 bases and the J gene lost 6 bases, with 19 bases spanning the gap. CDR3 length equals 16 residues. The CDR3 sequence is CASSSWATGGFQPQHF. CDR3 nucleotide sequence: TGTGCCAGCAGCTCCTGGGCCACCGGAGGGTTTCAGCCCCAGCATTTT.

The V call is TRBV18, the J call TRBJ2-7; maybe TRBD2 (6 bases). CDR1 is KGHSH, CDR2 LQKENI, per germline. The CDR3 is 15 residues long. V dropped 6 bases and J dropped 0 bases, with 15 bases sitting between them. The DNA of the CDR3 is TGTGCCAGCTCCCGAGTTCGCGGGACCTCCTACGAGCAGTACTTC. Translated, it gives CASSRVRGTSYEQYF. Supplemented by reference TRBV18 and TRBJ2-7, the full variable domain reads NAGVMQNPRHLVRRRGQEARLRCSPMKGHSHVYWYRQLPEEGLKFMVYLQKENIIDESGMPKERFSAEFPKEGPSILRIQQVVRGDSAAYFCASSRVRGTSYEQYFGPGTRLTVT.

V is TRBV7-8 and J is TRBJ1-1; D unresolved. Germline loops: CDR1 SGHVS, CDR2 FQNEAQ. The CDR3 has 14 residues. Trimming left V 0 bases short and J 2 bases short, with 7 bases between. The CDR3 here is CASSLAYPNTEAFF. The CDR3 region has the DNA TGTGCCAGCAGCTTAGCGTACCCAAACACTGAAGCTTTCTTT.

This clone was seen only a few times. The chain uses TRBV19 and TRBJ1-1; D is perhaps TRBD1 (6 bases). The V end was cut by 5 bases, the J end by 7 bases, with 11 bases between. The CDR3 sequence is 12 residues long. Germline CDR1 is LNHDA and CDR2 is SQIVND (reference sequence). Written as DNA, the CDR3 is TGTGCCAGTAGTCGAGGGGGGATTGAAGCTTTCTTT. Amino acid sequence: CASSRGGIEAFF.

The chain couples TRBV19 to TRBJ1-1; D ambiguous. Trimming shortened V by 5 bases and J by 8 bases, and 18 bases separated the two germline ends. The length of the CDR3 is 14 residues. Germline V gives CDR1 LNHDA, CDR2 SQIVND (reference sequence). This CDR3 is CASSDGRKVLEAFF. The CDR3 region has the DNA TGTGCCAGTAGTGATGGGAGGAAGGTCTTGGAAGCTTTCTTT.

This chain joins TRBV6-4 and TRBJ1-1; 7 bases fit TRBD1. This CDR3 spans 13 amino acids. The ends lost 4 bases at V and 4 bases at J; junction bases unmatched: 3. Germline V gives CDR1 MRHNA, CDR2 SNTAGT. CDR3 amino acids: CASSAQGGTEAFF. The CDR3, as DNA: TGTGCCAGCAGTGCCCAGGGGGGCACTGAAGCTTTCTTT.